The clone carrying this T cell receptor beta chain occurred a few times. Antigen specificity is unknown. The iRepertoire nested amplicon-rescue multiplex PCR amplified TCR alpha and beta CDR3s from RNA. Input was about 85-400 ng of tissue mRNA or PBMC total RNA. Each CDR3 protein is one row after TCRdb ran MiXCR on the multiplex PCR reads. The data contain 300,000 to 450,000 distinct CDR3 sequences, approximately 42% of them seen just once; the ten biggest clones take up 12%. This record belongs to a study of glioma-infiltrating T cells. Background on the study: Samples included WHO grade II oligodendrogliomas or astrocytomas and initial-diagnosis grade IV glioblastomas. Glioma patients had dexamethasone for six or fewer days before surgery. Findings and limits, study-wide: A blood CDR3 motif signature was depleted in highly divergent patients.

Germline CDR1 reads LNHDA; CDR2 reads SQIVND (reference sequence). This CDR3 has 15 residues. V shed 7 bases and J 7 bases; nucleotides not matched to a gene: 11. This chain connects TRBV19 to TRBJ1-5; 9 bases are shared with TRBD1. Sequenced input: glioma tissue, nonneoplastic brain tissue, or PBMCs (not recorded which). The sequence was obtained from a human donor with low-grade glioma or glioblastoma, undergoing nonglioma brain surgery, or in good health (not recorded which). CDR3 amino acids: CASTRQDRGDQPQHF. The DNA for the CDR3 is TGTGCCAGTACCAGACAGGACAGGGGCGACCAGCCCCAGCATTTT.